This TCR beta chain was recorded in a study of OX40 agonist ivuxolimab in advanced cancers. On the study more broadly: Patients were treated with intravenous ivuxolimab, dosed at 0.01 to 10 mg/kg and infused every 2 weeks.

Clones were read by immunoSEQ multiplex PCR, and TCRdb kept only the in-frame ones, dropping some. Seen here are roughly 89,000 clones, around 80% observed once, and the top ten hold 1.5% to 2%. Material: CD4+ or CD8+ T cells sorted from blood, obtained in a trial of the OX40 agonist ivuxolimab. The TCR comes from an adult with an advanced solid tumor such as melanoma, head and neck, liver or kidney cancer.

CDR3 amino acids: CASSQEGNIGAEAFF. Written as DNA, the CDR3 is TGTGCCAGCAGCCAAGAAGGGAATATAGGGGCTGAAGCTTTCTTT. This rearrangement joins TRBV2 to TRBJ1-1; weak D call: TRBD1 (5 bases). Trimming took off 6 bases at V and 6 bases at J, with 20 bases between the two ends. Per the germline V gene, CDR1 is SNHLY and CDR2 is FYNNEI. The CDR3 sequence is 15 residues long.